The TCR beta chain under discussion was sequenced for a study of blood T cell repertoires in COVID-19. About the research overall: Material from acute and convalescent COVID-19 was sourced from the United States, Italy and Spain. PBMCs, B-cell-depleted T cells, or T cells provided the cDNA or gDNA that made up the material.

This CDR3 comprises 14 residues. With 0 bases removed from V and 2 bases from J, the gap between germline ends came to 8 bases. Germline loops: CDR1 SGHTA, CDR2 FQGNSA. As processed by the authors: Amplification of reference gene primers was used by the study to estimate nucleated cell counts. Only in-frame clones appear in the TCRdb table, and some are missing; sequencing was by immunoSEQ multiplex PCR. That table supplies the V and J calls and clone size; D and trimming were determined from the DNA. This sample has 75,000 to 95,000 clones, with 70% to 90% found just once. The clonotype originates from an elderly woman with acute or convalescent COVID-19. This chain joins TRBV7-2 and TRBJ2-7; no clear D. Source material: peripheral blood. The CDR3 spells CASSLALSTYEQYF. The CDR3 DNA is TGTGCCAGCAGCTTAGCACTGAGTACCTACGAGCAGTACTTC.